The 13 T cell receptor beta chains below all came from one sample that was sequenced in a study of T-cell reconstitution after alpha-beta-depleted transplantation in children. Preparation of the TCRbeta library was carried out with unique molecular identifiers. TCRdb redid the calling of the PCR reads with MiXCR, one entry per CDR3 protein. The sample shows 700,000 to 850,000 distinct CDR3 sequences, roughly 15% of them seen only once. The sequences come from PBMCs, mostly from graft donor cells, collected 360 days after TCRalphabeta/CD19-depleted stem cell transplant. These receptors all stem from a male patient aged 5 to 17 who had a stem cell transplant for acute lymphoblastic leukemia, so the T cells may come from the graft donor.

A few counts support this clonotype. The V and J genes are TRBV28 and TRBJ2-4; a possible D gene is TRBD2 (6 bases). The CDR3 contains 19 residues. Between the trimmed V and J ends, which lost 5 bases and 0 bases, there was a span of 23 bases. CDR1 is MDHEN and CDR2 is SYDVKM in the germline V gene. The CDR3 DNA reads TGTGCCAGCAGTCAATTCGGGGGACCCTTAGGGGTAGCCAAAAACATTCAGTACTTC. Encoded protein: CASSQFGGPLGVAKNIQYF.

This clonotype was observed a few times. This chain joins TRBV27 and TRBJ1-5; D ambiguous. The CDR3 extends over 13 amino acids. In germline, CDR1 is MNHEY, CDR2 SMNVEV (reference sequence). Trimming removed 3 bases from V and 4 bases from J, with 7 bases in between. DNA for the CDR3: TGTGCCAGCAGTTTTTCCGGGAATCAGCCCCAGCATTTT. It specifies CASSFSGNQPQHF.

This clonotype showed up many times. The rearrangement links TRBV12-3 or TRBV12-4 to TRBJ1-1; 7 bases match TRBD1. The CDR3 covers 14 residues. V lost 5 bases to trimming and J lost 0 bases; unmatched junction nucleotides: 3. CDR3 sequence reads: CASSKGTVNTEAFF. The DNA of the CDR3 is TGTGCCAGCAGTAAAGGGACAGTGAACACTGAAGCTTTCTTT.

The gene calls are TRBV27 and TRBJ1-1; D is uncertain. The CDR3 totals 13 residues. Trimming removed 5 bases at V and 8 bases at J, with 15 bases between. Per the germline V gene, CDR1 is MNHEY and CDR2 is SMNVEV (reference sequence). CDR3 loop: CASSPLSGSEAFF. In DNA form, the CDR3 reads TGTGCCAGCAGTCCCCTATCGGGGAGCGAAGCTTTCTTT.

The V and J genes are TRBV4-1 and TRBJ2-6, with TRBD1 matching 9 bases. J lost 0 bases, V lost 3 bases, and 9 bases had no gene match. There are 19 residues in the CDR3. Germline lookup yields CDR1 MGHRA and CDR2 YSYEKL. The CDR3, as DNA: TGCGCCAGCAGCCATCACCGGGACAGGGTTCTCTCTGGGGCCAACGTCCTGACTTTC. Amino acid sequence: CASSHHRDRVLSGANVLTF.

The chain joins TRBV24-1 to TRBJ2-1, with D perhaps matching TRBD1 (6 bases). Germline lookup yields CDR1 KGHDR and CDR2 SFDVKD. The CDR3 spans 15 residues. Trimming took off 5 bases at V and 0 bases at J, with 10 bases between the two ends. The CDR3 spells CATSVGALSYNEQFF. CDR3 nucleotides: TGTGCCACCAGTGTGGGGGCCCTCTCCTACAATGAGCAGTTCTTC.

Here the CDR3 reads CASSLGTGRTSGRHFFNSQETQYF. The CDR3 coding sequence is TGCGCCAGCAGCTTGGGGACAGGCCGGACTAGCGGGAGGCACTTCTTTAATTCCCAAGAGACCCAGTACTTC. V usage is TRBV5-1 and J usage is TRBJ2-5, with TRBD2 identical over 14 bases. This CDR3 contains 24 residues. Germline CDR1 SGHRS, CDR2 YFSETQ. Germline trimming cut 0 bases from V and 1 base from J; bases unmatched to any gene: 23.

V is TRBV11-2 and J is TRBJ2-3, with 11 bases aligning to TRBD1. Unmatched junction bases numbered 2, after V lost 3 bases and J lost 6 bases. Germline V gene lookup returns CDR1 SGHAT and CDR2 FQNNGV. CDR3 size: 14 residues. The CDR3 spells CASSLGQGGDTQYF. The CDR3 nucleotides are TGTGCCAGCAGCTTGGGACAGGGGGGTGATACGCAGTATTTT.

This clonotype was detected only a few times. The V gene is TRBV2, the J gene TRBJ2-7, with D possibly being TRBD2 (6 bases). Germline lookup yields CDR1 SNHLY and CDR2 FYNNEI. V lost 5 bases and J 1 base, leaving 15 bases between the germline ends. This CDR3 comprises 15 residues. For the CDR3, the DNA is TGTGCCAGCAGTCGCGGGGAAGGGGAATCCTACGAGCAGTACTTC. As protein: CASSRGEGESYEQYF.

This clonotype was seen a handful of times. The CDR3 is CASSFALWDRVRFF. In nucleotides, the CDR3 is TGTGCCAGCAGTTTCGCCCTCTGGGACAGGGTACGGTTCTTC. The chain has TRBV12-3 or TRBV12-4 and TRBJ2-1, with TRBD1 matching over 9 bases. CDR3 size: 14 residues. The V segment lost 3 bases and the J segment 15 bases; nucleotides outside the gene matches: 12.

CDR3 coding DNA: TGTGCCAGCAGCTTGATTAGTCTCAATCAGCCCCAGCATTTT. Translated, it gives CASSLISLNQPQHF. J is TRBJ1-5 and V is TRBV5-6; D is ambiguous. The V gene lost 1 base and the J gene lost 3 bases, with 8 bases spanning the gap. CDR1 is SGHDT, CDR2 YYEEEE, per germline. The CDR3 is 14 residues long.

The genes are TRBV29-1 and TRBJ2-2, with D perhaps matching TRBD2 (5 bases). V shed 4 bases and J shed 4 bases, with 7 bases lying between them. Per the germline V gene, CDR1 is SQVTM and CDR2 is ANQGSEA. This CDR3 is 12 amino acids long. The CDR3 loop is CSVGAGTGELFF. The DNA for the CDR3 is TGCAGCGTTGGGGCGGGCACCGGGGAGCTGTTTTTT.

This clonotype was detected ten times or more. This chain joins TRBV29-1 and TRBJ2-7; D remains ambiguous. With 3 bases removed from V and 1 base from J, the gap between germline ends came to 4 bases. Germline V CDR1 and CDR2: SQVTM, ANQGSEA. The length of the CDR3 is 11 residues. DNA for the CDR3: TGCAGCGTTGAGGAATCCTACGAGCAGTACTTC. Its protein is CSVEESYEQYF.